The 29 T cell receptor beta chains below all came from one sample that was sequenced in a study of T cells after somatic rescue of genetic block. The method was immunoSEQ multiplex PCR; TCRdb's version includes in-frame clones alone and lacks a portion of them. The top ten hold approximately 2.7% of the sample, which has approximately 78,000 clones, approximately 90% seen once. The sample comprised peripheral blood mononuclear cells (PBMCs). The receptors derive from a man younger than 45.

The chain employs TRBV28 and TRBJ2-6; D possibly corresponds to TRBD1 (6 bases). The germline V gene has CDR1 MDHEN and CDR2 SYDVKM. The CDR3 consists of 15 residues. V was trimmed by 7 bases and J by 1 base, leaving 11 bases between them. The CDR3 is CASKPTGSGANVLTF. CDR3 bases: TGTGCCAGCAAACCTACAGGGTCTGGGGCCAACGTCCTGACTTTC.

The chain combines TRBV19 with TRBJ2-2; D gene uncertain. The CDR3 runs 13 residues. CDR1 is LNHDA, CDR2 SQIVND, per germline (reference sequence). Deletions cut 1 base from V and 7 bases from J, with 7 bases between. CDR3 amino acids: CASSIVAVGELFF. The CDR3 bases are TGTGCCAGTAGTATAGTAGCCGTCGGGGAGCTGTTTTTT. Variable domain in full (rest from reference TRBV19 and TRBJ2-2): DGGITQSPKYLFRKEGQNVTLSCEQNLNHDAMYWYRQDPGQGLRLIYYSQIVNDFQKGDIAEGYSVSREKKESFPLTVTSAQKNPTAFYLCASSIVAVGELFFGEGSRLTVL.

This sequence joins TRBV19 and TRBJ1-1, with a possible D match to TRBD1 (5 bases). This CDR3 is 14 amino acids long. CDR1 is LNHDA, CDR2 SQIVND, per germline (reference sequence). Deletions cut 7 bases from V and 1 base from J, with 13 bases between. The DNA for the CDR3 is TGTGCCAGTAAGTGGGGCCCCCAGAACACTGAAGCTTTCTTT. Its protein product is CASKWGPQNTEAFF.

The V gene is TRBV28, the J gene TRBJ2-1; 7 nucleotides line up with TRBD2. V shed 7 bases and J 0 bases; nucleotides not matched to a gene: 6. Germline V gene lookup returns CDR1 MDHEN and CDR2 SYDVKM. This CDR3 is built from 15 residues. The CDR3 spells CASKVGGSSYNEQFF. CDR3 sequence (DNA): TGTGCCAGCAAAGTTGGCGGGAGCTCCTACAATGAGCAGTTCTTC.

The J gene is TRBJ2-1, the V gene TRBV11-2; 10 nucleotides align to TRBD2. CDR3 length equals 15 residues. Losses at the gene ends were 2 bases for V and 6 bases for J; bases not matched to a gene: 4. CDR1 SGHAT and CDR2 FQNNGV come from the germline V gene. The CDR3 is CASSLQRGGFNEQFF. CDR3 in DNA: TGTGCCAGCAGCTTACAGCGGGGGGGCTTCAATGAGCAGTTCTTC.

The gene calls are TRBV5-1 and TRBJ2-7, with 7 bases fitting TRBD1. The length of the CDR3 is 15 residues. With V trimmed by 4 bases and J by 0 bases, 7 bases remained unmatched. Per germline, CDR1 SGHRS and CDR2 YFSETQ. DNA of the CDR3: TGCGCCAGCAGCCTAGGGACAGAGAGCTCCTACGAGCAGTACTTC. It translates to CASSLGTESSYEQYF. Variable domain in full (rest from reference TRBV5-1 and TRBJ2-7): KAGVTQTPRYLIKTRGQQVTLSCSPISGHRSVSWYQQTPGQGLQFLFEYFSETQRNKGNFPGRFSGRQFSNSRSEMNVSTLELGDSALYLCASSLGTESSYEQYFGPGTRLTVT.

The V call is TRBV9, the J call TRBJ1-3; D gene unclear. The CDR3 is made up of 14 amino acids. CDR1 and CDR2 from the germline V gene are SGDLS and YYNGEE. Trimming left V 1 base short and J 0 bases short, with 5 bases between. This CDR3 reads CASSVQSSGNTIYF. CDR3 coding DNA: TGTGCCAGCAGCGTACAGAGCTCTGGAAACACCATATATTTT.

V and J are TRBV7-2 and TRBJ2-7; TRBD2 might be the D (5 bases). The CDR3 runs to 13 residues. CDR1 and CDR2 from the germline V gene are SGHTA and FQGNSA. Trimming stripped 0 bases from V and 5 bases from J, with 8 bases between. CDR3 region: CASSLARVNEQYF. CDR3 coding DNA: TGTGCCAGCAGCTTAGCGCGGGTAAACGAGCAGTACTTC. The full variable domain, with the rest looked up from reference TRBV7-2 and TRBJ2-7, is GAGVSQSPSNKVTEKGKDVELRCDPISGHTALYWYRQSLGQGLEFLIYFQGNSAPDKSGLPSDRFSAERTGGSVSTLTIQRTQQEDSAVYLCASSLARVNEQYFGPGTRLTVT.

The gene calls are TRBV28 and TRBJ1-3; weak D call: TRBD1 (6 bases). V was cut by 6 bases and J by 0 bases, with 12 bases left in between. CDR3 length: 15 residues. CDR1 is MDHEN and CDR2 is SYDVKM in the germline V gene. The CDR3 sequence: CASSRGTSSGNTIYF. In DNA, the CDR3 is TGTGCCAGCAGCCGAGGGACAAGCTCTGGAAACACCATATATTTT.

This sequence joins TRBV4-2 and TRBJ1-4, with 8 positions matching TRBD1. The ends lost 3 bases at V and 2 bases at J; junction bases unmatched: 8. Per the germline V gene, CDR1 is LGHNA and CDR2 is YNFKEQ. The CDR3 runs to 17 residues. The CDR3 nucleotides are TGTGCCAGCAGCCAGGACAGGGATCACACGACTAATGAAAAACTGTTTTTT. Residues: CASSQDRDHTTNEKLFF.

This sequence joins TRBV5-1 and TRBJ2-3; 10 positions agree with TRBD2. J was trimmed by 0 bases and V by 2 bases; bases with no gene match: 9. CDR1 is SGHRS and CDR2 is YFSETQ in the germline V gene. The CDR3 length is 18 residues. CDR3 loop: CASSLSGGDGRSTDTQYF. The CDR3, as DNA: TGCGCCAGCAGCTTAAGCGGGGGGGACGGAAGGAGCACAGATACGCAGTATTTT.

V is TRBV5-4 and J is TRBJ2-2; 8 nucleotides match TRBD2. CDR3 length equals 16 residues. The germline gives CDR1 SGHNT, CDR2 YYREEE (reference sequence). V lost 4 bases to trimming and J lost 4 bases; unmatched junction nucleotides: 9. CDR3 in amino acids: CASSPLAGYTTGELFF. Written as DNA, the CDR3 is TGTGCCAGCAGCCCTCTAGCGGGTTATACCACCGGGGAGCTGTTTTTT.

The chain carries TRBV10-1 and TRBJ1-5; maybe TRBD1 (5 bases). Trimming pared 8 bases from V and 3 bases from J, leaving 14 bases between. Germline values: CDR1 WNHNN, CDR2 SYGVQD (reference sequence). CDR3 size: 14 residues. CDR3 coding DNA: TGCGCCAGCCCGGCAGGGAAGGACAATCAGCCCCAGCATTTT. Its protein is CASPAGKDNQPQHF.

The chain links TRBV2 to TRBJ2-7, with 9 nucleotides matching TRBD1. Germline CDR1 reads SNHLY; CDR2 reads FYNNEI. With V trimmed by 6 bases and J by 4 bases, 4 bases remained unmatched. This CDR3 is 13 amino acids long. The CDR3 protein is CASRGQGGYEQYF. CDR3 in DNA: TGTGCCAGCAGGGGACAGGGTGGGTACGAGCAGTACTTC.

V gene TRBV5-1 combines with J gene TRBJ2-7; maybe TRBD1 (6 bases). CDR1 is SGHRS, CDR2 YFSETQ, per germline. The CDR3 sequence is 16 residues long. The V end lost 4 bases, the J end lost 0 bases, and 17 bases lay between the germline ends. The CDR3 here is CASSVSGTRNSYEQYF. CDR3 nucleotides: TGCGCCAGCAGCGTCTCCGGGACACGGAACTCCTACGAGCAGTACTTC.

The CDR3 protein is CASSSLGQTQYF. The CDR3 nucleotides read TGTGCCAGCAGCAGCCTGGGGCAGACCCAGTACTTC. The chain recombines TRBV7-6 with TRBJ2-5, with D tentatively TRBD1 (5 bases). The CDR3 is 12 amino acids. Germline CDR1 and CDR2: SGHVS and FNYEAQ. V gave up 5 bases and J gave up 6 bases, with 10 bases separating them.

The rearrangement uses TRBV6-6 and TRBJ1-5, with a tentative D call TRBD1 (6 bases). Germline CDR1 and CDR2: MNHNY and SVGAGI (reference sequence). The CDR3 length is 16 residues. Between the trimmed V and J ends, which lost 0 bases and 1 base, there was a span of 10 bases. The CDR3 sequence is CASSYSNRASNQPQHF. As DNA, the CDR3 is TGTGCCAGCAGTTACTCGAACAGGGCCAGCAATCAGCCCCAGCATTTT.

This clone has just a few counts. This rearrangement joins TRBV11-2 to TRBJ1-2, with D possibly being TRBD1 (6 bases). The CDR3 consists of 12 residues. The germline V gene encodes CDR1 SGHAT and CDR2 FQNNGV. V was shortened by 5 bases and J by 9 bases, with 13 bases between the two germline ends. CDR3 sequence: CASSLQQGSYTF. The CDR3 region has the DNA TGTGCCAGCAGCCTACAACAGGGTAGCTACACCTTC. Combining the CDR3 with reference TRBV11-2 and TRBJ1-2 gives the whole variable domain EAGVAQSPRYKIIEKRQSVAFWCNPISGHATLYWYQQILGQGPKLLIQFQNNGVVDDSQLPKDRFSAERLKGVDSTLKIQPAKLEDSAVYLCASSLQQGSYTFGSGTRLTVV.

The CDR3 loop reads CASTGGYEQYF. The CDR3 nucleotides read TGTGCCAGCACTGGGGGCTACGAGCAGTACTTC. The V call is TRBV7-2, the J call TRBJ2-7; D is tentatively TRBD1 or TRBD2 (5 bases each). Germline CDR1 SGHTA, CDR2 FQGNSA. This CDR3 has 11 residues. The germline V and J ends were trimmed by 7 bases and 3 bases, with 7 bases remaining between them.

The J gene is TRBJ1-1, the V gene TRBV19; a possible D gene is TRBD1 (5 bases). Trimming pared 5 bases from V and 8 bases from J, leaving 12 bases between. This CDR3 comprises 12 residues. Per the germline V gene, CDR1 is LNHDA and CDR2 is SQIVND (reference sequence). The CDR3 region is CASSFIYREAFF. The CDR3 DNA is TGTGCCAGTAGTTTCATTTACAGGGAAGCTTTCTTT.

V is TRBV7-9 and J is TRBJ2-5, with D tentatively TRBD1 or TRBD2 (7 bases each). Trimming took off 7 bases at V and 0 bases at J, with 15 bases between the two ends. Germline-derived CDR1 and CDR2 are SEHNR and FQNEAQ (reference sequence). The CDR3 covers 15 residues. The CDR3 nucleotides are TGTGCCAGCAACCTCCAGGGGGGGTACCAAGAGACCCAGTACTTC. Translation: CASNLQGGYQETQYF.

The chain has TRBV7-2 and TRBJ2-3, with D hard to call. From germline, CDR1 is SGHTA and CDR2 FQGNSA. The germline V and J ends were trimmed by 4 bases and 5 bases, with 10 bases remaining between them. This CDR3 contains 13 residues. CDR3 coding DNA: TGTGCCAGCAGCTCCCAGCGAGGAGATACGCAGTATTTT. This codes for CASSSQRGDTQYF.

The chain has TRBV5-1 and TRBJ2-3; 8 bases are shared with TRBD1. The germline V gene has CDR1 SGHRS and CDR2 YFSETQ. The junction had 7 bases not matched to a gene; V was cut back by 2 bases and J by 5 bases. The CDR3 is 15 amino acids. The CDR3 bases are TGCGCCAGCAGCTTCGACACAGGGGGACAAGATACGCAGTATTTT. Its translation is CASSFDTGGQDTQYF.

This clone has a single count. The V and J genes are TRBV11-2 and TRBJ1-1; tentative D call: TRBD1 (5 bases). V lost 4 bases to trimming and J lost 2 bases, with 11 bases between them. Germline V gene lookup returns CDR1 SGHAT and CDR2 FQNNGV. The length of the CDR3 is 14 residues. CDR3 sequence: CASSWGQGNTEAFF. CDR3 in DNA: TGTGCCAGCAGCTGGGGTCAGGGCAACACTGAAGCTTTCTTT. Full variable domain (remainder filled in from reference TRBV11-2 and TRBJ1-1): EAGVAQSPRYKIIEKRQSVAFWCNPISGHATLYWYQQILGQGPKLLIQFQNNGVVDDSQLPKDRFSAERLKGVDSTLKIQPAKLEDSAVYLCASSWGQGNTEAFFGQGTRLTVV.

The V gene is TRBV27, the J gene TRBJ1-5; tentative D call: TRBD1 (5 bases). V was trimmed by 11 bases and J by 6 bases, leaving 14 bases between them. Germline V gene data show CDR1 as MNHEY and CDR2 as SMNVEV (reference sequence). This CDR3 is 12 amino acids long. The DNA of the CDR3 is TGTGCCGCAGGGCAGGGCGGTCAGCCCCAGCATTTT. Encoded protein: CAAGQGGQPQHF.

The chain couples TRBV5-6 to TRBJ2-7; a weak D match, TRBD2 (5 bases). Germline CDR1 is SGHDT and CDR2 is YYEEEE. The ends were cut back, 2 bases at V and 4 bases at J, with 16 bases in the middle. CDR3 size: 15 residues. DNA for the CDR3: TGTGCCAGCAGCTTAAGGACTTTTCCTACTTACGAGCAGTACTTC. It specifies CASSLRTFPTYEQYF.

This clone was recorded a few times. Written as DNA, the CDR3 is TGTGCCAGCAGTTTATGGGGCGGTGGAACTAATGAAAAACTGTTTTTT. Translation gives CASSLWGGGTNEKLFF. The chain has TRBV28 and TRBJ1-4; unclear D gene. There are 16 residues in the CDR3. V gave up 0 bases and J gave up 1 base, with 9 bases separating them. Germline values: CDR1 MDHEN, CDR2 SYDVKM.

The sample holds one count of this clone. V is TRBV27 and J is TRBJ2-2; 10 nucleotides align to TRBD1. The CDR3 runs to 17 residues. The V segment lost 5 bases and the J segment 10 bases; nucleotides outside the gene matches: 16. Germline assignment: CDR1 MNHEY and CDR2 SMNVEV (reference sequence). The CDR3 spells CASSPWLGQGSLMELFF. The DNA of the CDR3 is TGTGCCAGCAGTCCCTGGTTGGGACAGGGGAGCTTAATGGAGCTGTTTTTT.

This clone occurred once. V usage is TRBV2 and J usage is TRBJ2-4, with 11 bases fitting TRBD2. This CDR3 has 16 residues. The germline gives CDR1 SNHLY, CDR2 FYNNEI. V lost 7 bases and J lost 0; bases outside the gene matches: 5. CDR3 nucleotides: TGTGCCAGCATCGGGACTAGCGGACTAGCCAAAAACATTCAGTACTTC. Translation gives CASIGTSGLAKNIQYF.